A selection of T cell receptor beta chains follows, all from one sample in a study of tumour-infiltrating T cells in Burkitt lymphoma. Clones were read by immunoSEQ multiplex PCR, and TCRdb kept only the in-frame ones, dropping some. The sample comprises 46,000 or so clones, around 30% of which are singletons, and 2.5% to 3.5% rests with the top ten. Material: tumor tissue. Every receptor here comes from a human donor with Burkitt lymphoma. The CDR3 runs from the conserved cysteine through the conserved F or W. Fields, in order: CDR3 protein, J gene, V gene.

cdr3_aa: CAISVLVAYGYTF
j_call: TRBJ1-2
v_call: TRBV10-3

cdr3_aa: CASSFRGEGTEAFF
j_call: TRBJ1-1
v_call: TRBV5-1

cdr3_aa: CASSQGTSGGPNYEQYF
j_call: TRBJ2-7
v_call: TRBV4-1

cdr3_aa: CATSRDKDYGYTF
j_call: TRBJ1-2
v_call: TRBV15

cdr3_aa: CASSLWGSQADTQYF
j_call: TRBJ2-3
v_call: TRBV7-3

cdr3_aa: CASSLSGAGQFYGYTF
j_call: TRBJ1-2
v_call: TRBV27

cdr3_aa: CASSLWGRGNSPLHF
j_call: TRBJ1-6
v_call: TRBV5-6

cdr3_aa: CASSQDLRQGSSYEQYF
j_call: TRBJ2-7
v_call: TRBV4-2

cdr3_aa: CASSYSSNSPLHF
j_call: TRBJ1-6
v_call: TRBV18

cdr3_aa: CASSYAEHVSGYTF
j_call: TRBJ1-2
v_call: TRBV6-5

cdr3_aa: CASTPLGQGNQPQHF
j_call: TRBJ1-5
v_call: TRBV19

cdr3_aa: CASSEKNQAGYTF
j_call: TRBJ1-2
v_call: TRBV6-5

cdr3_aa: CASSAHSGNTIYF
j_call: TRBJ1-3
v_call: TRBV2

cdr3_aa: CASSLAGGGSTDTQYF
j_call: TRBJ2-3
v_call: TRBV7-2

cdr3_aa: CASSVEPSGTSEQYF
j_call: TRBJ2-7
v_call: TRBV9

cdr3_aa: CASRGVGRPTDTQYF
j_call: TRBJ2-3
v_call: TRBV5-1

cdr3_aa: CASSQGLTTGNEQFF
j_call: TRBJ2-1
v_call: TRBV4-2

cdr3_aa: CASRTSTDTQYF
j_call: TRBJ2-3
v_call: TRBV13

cdr3_aa: CAITGQAHHSGANVLTF
j_call: TRBJ2-6
v_call: TRBV10-3

cdr3_aa: CASSAGQSGANVLTF
j_call: TRBJ2-6
v_call: TRBV5-4

cdr3_aa: CASSQSTSAALNQETQYF
j_call: TRBJ2-5
v_call: TRBV16

cdr3_aa: CASSWTGADEQYF
j_call: TRBJ2-7
v_call: TRBV7-3

cdr3_aa: CASSSWGTGELFF
j_call: TRBJ2-2
v_call: TRBV5-4

cdr3_aa: CASNPGTSNTGELFF
j_call: TRBJ2-2
v_call: TRBV5-1

cdr3_aa: CASRDNSYNSPLHF
j_call: TRBJ1-6
v_call: TRBV19

cdr3_aa: CASSQEPGTGGDEQYF
j_call: TRBJ2-7
v_call: TRBV4-1

cdr3_aa: CASNARTEAFF
j_call: TRBJ1-1
v_call: TRBV19

cdr3_aa: CASSYRLNTEAFF
j_call: TRBJ1-1
v_call: TRBV7-6

cdr3_aa: CASRASSSYEQYF
j_call: TRBJ2-7
v_call: TRBV6-1

cdr3_aa: CASSERQGNSGANVLTF
j_call: TRBJ2-6
v_call: TRBV4-3

cdr3_aa: CASSQDSSPNQPQHF
j_call: TRBJ1-5
v_call: TRBV4-2

cdr3_aa: CASSLFGGLDSETQYF
j_call: TRBJ2-5
v_call: TRBV7-2

cdr3_aa: CASSMEDRGNQPQHF
j_call: TRBJ1-5
v_call: TRBV7-9

cdr3_aa: CSVEFGGGRYEQYF
j_call: TRBJ2-7
v_call: TRBV29-1

cdr3_aa: CAISGEDGYGYTF
j_call: TRBJ1-2
v_call: TRBV10-3

cdr3_aa: CASSQGSGDNIQYF
j_call: TRBJ2-4
v_call: TRBV4-3

cdr3_aa: CASSFDEGKPQHF
j_call: TRBJ1-5
v_call: TRBV5-1

cdr3_aa: CASSKGYKGTNYGYTF
j_call: TRBJ1-2
v_call: TRBV4-1

cdr3_aa: CASTVTLQETQYF
j_call: TRBJ2-5
v_call: TRBV5-1

cdr3_aa: CATSTRDLNSPLHF
j_call: TRBJ1-6
v_call: TRBV15

cdr3_aa: CASSQEFGLSGNTIYF
j_call: TRBJ1-3
v_call: TRBV4-2

cdr3_aa: CSVGTGNGYGYTF
j_call: TRBJ1-2
v_call: TRBV29-1

cdr3_aa: CASSPGPRGTDTQYF
j_call: TRBJ2-3
v_call: TRBV7-9

cdr3_aa: CASSESGTTYNEQFF
j_call: TRBJ2-1
v_call: TRBV10-1

cdr3_aa: CAWTTLRMGYEQYF
j_call: TRBJ2-7
v_call: TRBV30

cdr3_aa: CASSRDRGTSYEQYF
j_call: TRBJ2-7
v_call: TRBV4-2

cdr3_aa: CASSYSRGAAQETQYF
j_call: TRBJ2-5
v_call: TRBV6-5

cdr3_aa: CASSRGNTGELFF
j_call: TRBJ2-2
v_call: TRBV7-9

cdr3_aa: CASSHRVDSGNTIYF
j_call: TRBJ1-3
v_call: TRBV23-1

cdr3_aa: CASSRDSPNYGYTF
j_call: TRBJ1-2
v_call: TRBV5-1

cdr3_aa: CASSFYRIRSPLHF
j_call: TRBJ1-6
v_call: TRBV5-6

cdr3_aa: CASTTPGTGYGYTF
j_call: TRBJ1-2
v_call: TRBV19

cdr3_aa: CASTHRNLAGNTIYF
j_call: TRBJ1-3
v_call: TRBV19

cdr3_aa: CASSPATGGGPSSYEQYF
j_call: TRBJ2-7
v_call: TRBV5-1

cdr3_aa: CASSWGGPQSFQETQYF
j_call: TRBJ2-5
v_call: TRBV5-4